The 5 T cell receptor beta chains below were found in one sample sequenced in a study of cytomegalovirus exposure and HLA in healthy donors. The PCR used 60 Vbeta and 13 Jbeta primers. Libraries were prepared by immunoSEQ multiplex PCR; TCRdb keeps only in-frame clonotypes and omits some of them. The sample has some 120,000 clones; approximately 78% are singletons. The sample was PBMCs. The receptors here all came from a man aged 25-45 years in good health and CMV-seropositive.

The chain is built from TRBV15 and TRBJ1-2; D is possibly TRBD1 (5 bases). Trimming stripped 0 bases from V and 4 bases from J, with 9 bases between. The length of the CDR3 is 14 residues. CDR1 is LNHNV, CDR2 YYDKDF, per germline (reference sequence). The CDR3 sequence is CATSRDFDSYGYTF. The CDR3 DNA reads as TGTGCCACCAGCAGAGATTTTGACAGCTATGGCTACACCTTC.

The chain uses TRBV30 and TRBJ1-2; D may be TRBD1 (6 bases). The CDR3 consists of 13 residues. V shed 4 bases and J shed 6 bases, with 15 bases lying between them. Germline V gives CDR1 GTSNPN, CDR2 SVGIG (reference sequence). CDR3 residues: CAWNQGIGDGYTF. DNA of the CDR3: TGTGCCTGGAACCAGGGGATAGGGGATGGCTACACCTTC.

This chain connects TRBV7-9 to TRBJ2-5; 8 bases align to TRBD1. The CDR3 length is 16 residues. The junction had 10 bases not matched to a gene; V was cut back by 4 bases and J by 3 bases. Germline lookup yields CDR1 SEHNR and CDR2 FQNEAQ (reference sequence). The CDR3 DNA reads as TGTGCCAGCAGCTCTTACGCCGGACAGGGAGAAGAGACCCAGTACTTC. This sequence encodes CASSSYAGQGEETQYF.

J is TRBJ2-1 and V is TRBV19; tentatively, D is TRBD2 (5 bases). Trimming stripped 2 bases from V and 0 bases from J, with 11 bases between. The CDR3 runs to 16 residues. Germline assignment: CDR1 LNHDA and CDR2 SQIVND (reference sequence). The CDR3 sequence is CASSIMIGSSYNEQFF. The CDR3 DNA reads TGTGCCAGTAGTATAATGATAGGGAGCTCCTACAATGAGCAGTTCTTC.

The rearrangement links TRBV7-2 to TRBJ2-7, with 8 bases lining up with TRBD2. Germline V gene lookup returns CDR1 SGHTA and CDR2 FQGNSA. V lost 0 bases, J lost 6 bases, and 4 bases stayed unmatched. The CDR3 is 14 amino acids. CDR3 sequence: CASSLASGVSEQYF. The DNA for the CDR3 is TGTGCCAGCAGCTTAGCTAGCGGGGTGAGCGAGCAGTACTTC.